The 11 T cell receptor beta chains below were found in one sample sequenced in a study of T cells in Graves' hyperthyroidism and ophthalmopathy. TCR beta CDR3 regions were amplified from RNA. HTBI primers were the set used in a first-round RT-PCR of the TCR CDR3. TCRdb re-derived calls from the multiplex PCR reads in MiXCR, one entry per CDR3 protein. The table has around 300,000 distinct CDR3 sequences, around 20% seen once. The sample comprised blood. The receptors derive from a man between 50 and 59 years old with Graves' ophthalmopathy.

CDR3 sequence (DNA): TGTGCCACCAGCAGAGACAGAGAGGTCACAGATACGCAGTATTTT. Amino acids: CATSRDREVTDTQYF. V is TRBV15 and J is TRBJ2-3, with D hard to call. The length of the CDR3 is 15 residues. Germline V gives CDR1 LNHNV, CDR2 YYDKDF (reference sequence). V lost 0 bases, J lost 2 bases, and 9 bases lay in between. Using reference TRBV15 and TRBJ2-3 for the parts outside the CDR3, the full variable domain is DAMVIQNPRYQVTQFGKPVTLSCSQTLNHNVMYWYQQKSSQAPKLLFHYYDKDFNNEADTPDNFQSRRPNTSFCFLDIRSPGLGDTAMYLCATSRDREVTDTQYFGPGTRLTVL.

This clonotype was seen only a few times. The chain uses TRBV6-1 and TRBJ2-7; D gene uncertain. Trimming removed 8 bases at V and 4 bases at J, with 15 bases between. Per the germline V gene, CDR1 is MNHNS and CDR2 is SASEGT. The length of the CDR3 is 13 residues. CDR3 loop: CASEKEISYEQYF. The CDR3 bases are TGTGCCAGCGAGAAAGAAATTTCGTACGAGCAGTACTTC.

This clonotype was seen a few times. The V and J genes are TRBV30 and TRBJ1-4; 7 bases match TRBD1. The germline V gene has CDR1 GTSNPN and CDR2 SVGIG (reference sequence). The V gene end was trimmed by 3 bases and the J gene end by 0 bases; junction bases not matched to a gene: 10. The CDR3 runs to 17 residues. In DNA form, the CDR3 reads TGTGCCTGGAGCCCTGTAGGGGGCTTTGCAACTAATGAAAAACTGTTTTTT. It specifies CAWSPVGGFATNEKLFF.

This clonotype was seen a handful of times. This sequence joins TRBV3-1 and TRBJ2-5; 12 bases fit TRBD2. After removal of 4 bases from V and 1 base from J, the junction contained 4 bases not matched to a gene. The germline gives CDR1 LGHDT, CDR2 YNNKEL (reference sequence). The CDR3 consists of 16 residues. The DNA of the CDR3 is TGTGCCAGCAGCCTACCGGGACTAGCGGGCCAAGAGACCCAGTACTTC. Residues: CASSLPGLAGQETQYF.

This clonotype occurred a few times. V usage is TRBV7-9 and J usage is TRBJ1-5; a weak D match, TRBD1 (6 bases). CDR1 and CDR2 from the germline V gene are SEHNR and FQNEAQ (reference sequence). V was shortened by 4 bases and J by 5 bases, with 15 bases between the two germline ends. The CDR3 runs 15 residues. CDR3 amino acids: CASSSGDGGYQPQHF. For the CDR3, the DNA is TGTGCCAGCAGCTCAGGGGATGGGGGATATCAGCCCCAGCATTTT.

Of note for this clonotype: This may be a read error, as it is one base from a much larger clone. The chain couples TRBV20-1 to TRBJ2-1; 12 bases align to TRBD2. J gave up 6 bases and V 3 bases, and 3 bases lay outside the gene matches. Germline lookup yields CDR1 DFQATT and CDR2 SNEGSKA (reference sequence). This CDR3 contains 14 residues. As DNA, the CDR3 is TGCAGTGCTAGTAGACTAGCGGGGGTCAATGAGCAGTTCTTC. This encodes CSASRLAGVNEQFF.

This clonotype was detected many times. The chain is built from TRBV2 and TRBJ2-1; TRBD2 is a possible D gene (6 bases). The CDR3 sequence is 11 residues long. V was pared by 10 bases and J by 9 bases, with 13 bases between. Looked up from germline, CDR1 is SNHLY and CDR2 is FYNNEI. DNA of the CDR3: TGTGCCACATATACTAGCAGTGAGCAGTTCTTC. Its protein is CATYTSSEQFF. Full variable domain (missing parts from reference TRBV2 and TRBJ2-1): EPEVTQTPSHQVTQMGQEVILRCVPISNHLYFYWYRQILGQKVEFLVSFYNNEISEKSEIFDDQFSVERPDGSNFTLKIRSTKLEDSAMYFCATYTSSEQFFGPGTRLTVL.

This clonotype was observed a handful of times. The chain employs TRBV10-3 and TRBJ1-4, with TRBD1 identical over 7 bases. This CDR3 is 14 amino acids long. The ends lost 10 bases at V and 0 bases at J; junction bases unmatched: 5. Per germline, CDR1 ENHRY and CDR2 SYGVKD. The CDR3 region is CATQTGSTNEKLFF. In DNA, the CDR3 is TGTGCCACCCAGACAGGGTCAACTAATGAAAAACTGTTTTTT.

This clonotype has just a few counts. V is TRBV5-4 and J is TRBJ2-7; D might be TRBD1 (5 bases). CDR1 SGHNT and CDR2 YYREEE come from the germline V gene (reference sequence). Trimming removed 1 base at V and 2 bases at J, with 10 bases between. This CDR3 spans 14 amino acids. In DNA, the CDR3 is TGTGCCAGCAGCTTGTACACAGGTCCCTACGAGCAGTACTTC. It codes for CASSLYTGPYEQYF.

The chain recombines TRBV7-9 with TRBJ2-2; TRBD1 agrees at 7 bases. CDR3 length: 13 amino acids. From germline, CDR1 is SEHNR and CDR2 FQNEAQ (reference sequence). Trimming removed 5 bases from V and 6 bases from J; junction bases left unmatched: 3. The CDR3: CASSTTGSGELFF. CDR3 in DNA: TGTGCCAGCAGCACGACAGGGTCCGGGGAGCTGTTTTTT.

At least ten counts were recorded for this clonotype. The chain links TRBV10-2 to TRBJ1-5; tentative D call: TRBD1 (6 bases). CDR1 is WSHSY, CDR2 SAAADI, per germline. There are 13 residues in the CDR3. With 7 bases removed from V and 2 bases from J, the gap between germline ends came to 9 bases. CDR3 loop: CASTGDGNQPQHF. The CDR3, as DNA: TGCGCCAGCACAGGGGATGGCAATCAGCCCCAGCATTTT.